The T cell receptor (beta chain) described here comes from a study of shared clonotypes between healthy human individuals. Adult Caucasians living in Nashville, Tennessee made up all of the donors. The material for each subset, its genomic DNA, was split evenly across several immunoSEQ plates. Sequenced by immunoSEQ multiplex PCR; TCRdb stores in-frame clones only, minus some. The table includes roughly 450,000 clones, about four fifths detected once. V was clipped by 8 bases and J by 4 bases; unmatched bases: 16. The CDR3 length is 18 residues. Germline V CDR1 and CDR2: SQVTM, ANQGSEA. The TCR originated in a woman between 40 and 50 years old in good health. Some clones in this sample may be carry-over from other donors' samples. Sequencing used PBMCs. The chain combines TRBV29-1 with TRBJ2-5, with 16 bases identical to TRBD2. As DNA, the CDR3 is TGCAGCTCTTACAGGGCCTTGGGACTAGCGGGGGGGGCAGAGACCCAGTACTTC. Protein product: CSSYRALGLAGGAETQYF. The full variable domain, its missing parts supplied by reference TRBV29-1 and TRBJ2-5, is SAVISQKPSRDICQRGTSLTIQCQVDSQVTMMFWYRQQPGQSLTLIATANQGSEATYESGFVIDKFPISRPNLTFSTLTVSNMSPEDSSIYLCSSYRALGLAGGAETQYFGPGTRLLVL.